Shown below are 21 T cell receptor beta chains from a single sample sequenced in a study of T cells in women clearing cervical HPV infection. Data came from immunoSEQ multiplex PCR; TCRdb stores just in-frame clones and leaves some out. This table holds about 23,000 clones. The sequencing input was blood buffy coat. The receptors were sampled from a woman between 18 and 75 years old with a cervical HPV16 infection that either progressed to CIN3+ or cleared (not recorded which).

A word on this clone: Sequencing ends 3 residues short of the CDR3 end; the germline J gene provides the rest. The genes are TRBV9 and TRBJ1-6; TRBD1 might be the D (6 bases). The CDR3 is 14 amino acids. V lost 3 bases and J lost 9, with 13 bases in between. The germline gives CDR1 SGDLS, CDR2 YYNGEE. Incomplete CDR3 DNA: TGTGCCAGCAGCGCACAGGGTGGTAGTTCACCC. Translated: CASSAQGGSSP. The entire CDR3 reads CASSAQGGSSPLHF.

With regard to this clone: The read is 3 residues too short to cover the CDR3 end, so that end is filled in from the germline J gene. The chain is built from TRBV19 and TRBJ2-5, with TRBD2 identical over 12 bases. J lost 5 bases, V lost 5 bases, and 3 bases had no gene match. The CDR3 loop spans 14 amino acids. Per germline, CDR1 LNHDA and CDR2 SQIVND (reference sequence). This CDR3 reads CASSPTSGSETQYF. Incomplete CDR3 DNA: TGTGCCAGTAGTCCGACTAGCGGGAGTGAGACC.

As for this clone: The CDR3 is cut off 3 residues early in the read; its end comes from the germline J gene. The genes are TRBV20-1 and TRBJ1-2; 7 nucleotides line up with TRBD1. Germline V gene lookup returns CDR1 DFQATT and CDR2 SNEGSKA (reference sequence). The CDR3 extends over 12 amino acids. With 6 bases clipped from V and 4 bases from J, the junction kept 5 bases outside the gene matches. CDR3 region: CSATGTVYGYTF. The part of the CDR3 DNA that was read is TGCAGTGCAACCGGGACAGTCTATGGC.

On this clone itself: The sequenced fragment ends 3 residues before the CDR3 boundary, so the rest is inferred from the germline J gene. The chain recombines TRBV12-3 or TRBV12-4 with TRBJ1-2; D might be TRBD1 (6 bases). CDR3 length: 12 amino acids. Trimming stripped 5 bases from V and 7 bases from J, with 11 bases between. The CDR3 sequence: CASSQGLVGYTF. The sequenced part of the CDR3 DNA is TGTGCCAGCAGTCAGGGGCTCGTTGGC.

Comments on this clone: The sequenced fragment ends 3 residues before the CDR3 boundary, so the rest is inferred from the germline J gene. The chain has TRBV5-6 and TRBJ1-1; D call uncertain. This CDR3 contains 13 residues. With 0 bases removed from V and 1 base from J, the gap between germline ends came to 4 bases. Germline V gene data show CDR1 as SGHDT and CDR2 as YYEEEE. The CDR3 region is CASSLEGNTEAFF. The CDR3 bases that were read are TGTGCCAGCAGCTTGGAAGGGAACACTGAA. Supplemented by reference TRBV5-6 and TRBJ1-1, the full variable domain reads DAGVTQSPTHLIKTRGQQVTLRCSPKSGHDTVSWYQQALGQGPQFIFQYYEEEERQRGNFPDRFSGHQFPNYSSELNVNALLLGDSALYLCASSLEGNTEAFFGQGTRLTVV.

About this clone: From the germline J gene comes the end of the CDR3, since the read stops 3 residues before it. The V gene is TRBV7-8, the J gene TRBJ2-1, with D maybe TRBD2 (7 bases). Trimming shortened V by 2 bases and J by 6 bases, and 11 bases separated the two germline ends. From germline, CDR1 is SGHVS and CDR2 FQNEAQ. The CDR3 extends over 14 amino acids. The chain's CDR3 is CASSLLGGLNEQFF. The CDR3 bases that were read are TGTGCCAGCAGCTTATTGGGGGGGCTCAATGAG.

In the case of this clone: Read sequence stops 3 residues before the CDR3 end, and the germline J gene provides the missing end. This sequence joins TRBV20-1 and TRBJ1-1; 8 nucleotides agree with TRBD1. The CDR3 has 15 amino acids. V dropped 0 bases and J dropped 2; count of bases not matched to a gene: 5. Germline V gives CDR1 DFQATT, CDR2 SNEGSKA (reference sequence). The DNA read from the CDR3 is TGCAGTGCTAGAGATCCCGGACAGGGAAACACTGAA. Its translation is CSARDPGQGNTE. The complete CDR3 reads CSARDPGQGNTEAFF.

A word on this clone: From the germline J gene comes the end of the CDR3, since the read stops 3 residues before it. The chain couples TRBV6-1 to TRBJ1-2, with D maybe TRBD1 (5 bases). Looked up from germline, CDR1 is MNHNS and CDR2 is SASEGT. There are 14 residues in the CDR3. CDR3 DNA, as far as it was read: TGTGCCAGCAGTGAGTTAGGGGATAACAATGAC. It yields the protein CASSELGDNND. The CDR3 in full is CASSELGDNNDYTF.

About this clone itself: The read finishes 3 residues shy of the CDR3 end, and the germline J gene is used to complete it. This chain uses TRBV7-2 with TRBJ2-5, with 8 nucleotides matching TRBD1. CDR1 and CDR2 (germline): SGHTA, FQGNSA. This CDR3 is built from 15 residues. Trimming cost V 3 bases and J 1 base; bases outside gene matches: 4. The sequenced CDR3 bases are TGTGCCAGCAGCTTCGACAGGGGCCGCCAAGAGACC. It encodes CASSFDRGRQET. The whole CDR3 protein reads CASSFDRGRQETQYF. The full variable domain, its missing parts supplied by reference TRBV7-2 and TRBJ2-5, is GAGVSQSPSNKVTEKGKDVELRCDPISGHTALYWYRQSLGQGLEFLIYFQGNSAPDKSGLPSDRFSAERTGGSVSTLTIQRTQQEDSAVYLCASSFDRGRQETQYFGPGTRLLVL.

Concerning this clone itself: The sequenced fragment ends 3 residues before the CDR3 boundary, so the rest is inferred from the germline J gene. V gene TRBV20-1 combines with J gene TRBJ1-6; D not resolved. The V and J ends lost 3 bases and 8 bases respectively, with 11 bases between them. Germline CDR1 reads DFQATT; CDR2 reads SNEGSKA (reference sequence). The CDR3 sequence is 13 residues long. CDR3 bases read: TGCAGTGCTAGTGCGGGAGCCTATTCACCC. This encodes CSASAGAYSP. The whole CDR3 sequence reads CSASAGAYSPLHF.

CDR3 region: CASSSSDSTYNEQFF. The CDR3 DNA, read in part, is TGTGCCAGCAGCTCTAGCGATTCAACCTACAATGAG. V gene TRBV7-3 combines with J gene TRBJ2-1, with a possible D match to TRBD2 (6 bases). Read coverage stops 3 residues before the CDR3 terminus; the germline J gene supplies the remainder. V was trimmed by 4 bases and J by 2 bases, leaving 12 bases between them. This CDR3 is built from 15 residues. From germline, CDR1 is SGHTA and CDR2 FQGTGA.

Incomplete CDR3 DNA: TGTGCCAGCAGCTTAGGCACGGGAGCGGCAGATACG. Protein sequence: CASSLGTGAADT. The whole CDR3 reads CASSLGTGAADTQYF. The chain combines TRBV7-9 with TRBJ2-3; TRBD2 might be the D (6 bases). The CDR3 extends 3 residues past the end of the read, so its final part is completed from the germline J gene. The CDR3 loop spans 15 amino acids. Trimming took 1 base from V and 4 from J, leaving 12 bases between them. Germline V gives CDR1 SEHNR, CDR2 FQNEAQ (reference sequence).

With regard to this clone: The CDR3 extends 3 residues past the end of the read, so its final part is completed from the germline J gene. The chain combines TRBV29-1 with TRBJ1-1; possibly TRBD1 for D (6 bases). Germline V lookup: CDR1 SQVTM, CDR2 ANQGSEA. V gave up 1 base and J gave up 4 bases, with 25 bases separating them. The CDR3 runs to 18 residues. CDR3 sequence: CSVEVSPGGGPWGTEAFF. CDR3 DNA (partial): TGCAGCGTTGAAGTAAGTCCCGGGGGGGGGCCATGGGGCACTGAA.

Notes on this clone: The CDR3 end falls 3 residues outside the read, so it is completed with the germline J gene. The chain employs TRBV7-2 and TRBJ2-2; D perhaps matches TRBD2 (6 bases). Germline-derived CDR1 and CDR2 are SGHTA and FQGNSA. Trimming left V 3 bases short and J 1 base short, with 9 bases between. The CDR3 spans 15 residues. The sequenced CDR3 bases are TGTGCCAGCAGCTTGCAGGGAGGGAACACCGGGGAG. It is translated as CASSLQGGNTGE. The whole CDR3 sequence is CASSLQGGNTGELFF. Together with reference TRBV7-2 and TRBJ2-2, the CDR3 gives the full variable domain: GAGVSQSPSNKVTEKGKDVELRCDPISGHTALYWYRQSLGQGLEFLIYFQGNSAPDKSGLPSDRFSAERTGGSVSTLTIQRTQQEDSAVYLCASSLQGGNTGELFFGEGSRLTVL.

As regards this clone: The CDR3 goes on 3 residues after the read ends, and that part is filled in from the germline J gene. This chain joins TRBV12-3 or TRBV12-4 and TRBJ1-1; 9 positions match TRBD1. The CDR3 totals 13 residues. The trim removed 7 bases at V and 6 bases at J, leaving 6 bases unmatched. The CDR3 DNA, read in part, is TGTGCCAGCACTACAGGGGGCGAGGCTGAA. It encodes CASTTGGEAE. The CDR3 as a whole reads CASTTGGEAEAFF.

On this clone itself: The read stops 3 residues short of the end of the CDR3; the missing end is completed from the germline J gene. The rearrangement uses TRBV18 and TRBJ2-2, with 7 bases aligning to TRBD1. The germline CDR1 and CDR2 sequences are KGHSH and LQKENI. Trimming cost V 3 bases and J 6 bases; bases outside gene matches: 10. The CDR3 contains 16 residues. CDR3 bases read: TGTGCCAGCTCACCGAATATATTGACAGGGTCCGGGGAG. It specifies CASSPNILTGSGE. The full CDR3 protein reads CASSPNILTGSGELFF.

In regard to this clone: The read ends 3 residues before the CDR3 terminus; that terminus is restored from the germline J gene. The V call is TRBV5-1, the J call TRBJ1-2, with TRBD1 matching 7 bases. This CDR3 region has 12 residues. V dropped 10 bases and J dropped 2; count of bases not matched to a gene: 5. The V gene's germline CDR1 is SGHRS and CDR2 YFSETQ. The CDR3 bases that were read are TGCGCCTCCACAGGGGACAACTATGGC. This translates into CASTGDNYG. The entire CDR3 protein is CASTGDNYGYTF.

In the case of this clone: The read is 3 residues too short to cover the CDR3 end, so that end is filled in from the germline J gene. The genes are TRBV30 and TRBJ1-5, with 9 bases identical to TRBD1. This CDR3 contains 15 residues. CDR1 and CDR2 from the germline V gene are GTSNPN and SVGIG (reference sequence). Incomplete CDR3 DNA: TGTGCCTGGAGATCCGGGACAGGGCACACAGATCCC. Amino acids: CAWRSGTGHTDP. The full CDR3 is CAWRSGTGHTDPQHF.

Of note for this clone: The read stops 3 residues short of the end of the CDR3; the missing end is completed from the germline J gene. V gene TRBV5-8 combines with J gene TRBJ2-7; D is perhaps TRBD1 or TRBD2 (6 bases each). The V gene's germline CDR1 is SGHTS and CDR2 YDEGEE. The length of the CDR3 is 13 residues. Trimming stripped 8 bases from V and 0 bases from J, with 12 bases between. CDR3 sequence: CASRGTSSYEQYF. The DNA read from the CDR3 is TGTGCCAGTCGCGGGACAAGCTCCTACGAG.

Note on this clone: The read terminates 3 residues before the CDR3 end, so the remaining end is supplied by the germline J gene. The rearrangement joins TRBV9 to TRBJ2-1, with TRBD2 matching over 10 bases. Trimming took 3 bases from V and 6 from J; bases not matched to a gene: 9. The CDR3 is made up of 16 amino acids. Germline CDR1 is SGDLS and CDR2 is YYNGEE. The part of the CDR3 DNA that was read is TGTGCCAGCAGCGGAAAAGCGGGAGGGGAGAGCAATGAG. It is translated as CASSGKAGGESNE. From start to end, the CDR3 is CASSGKAGGESNEQFF.

Of note for this clone: The read terminates 3 residues ahead of where the CDR3 ends, so the germline J gene completes it. The chain has TRBV20-1 and TRBJ2-1, with a weak D call TRBD1 (5 bases). V was cut by 0 bases and J by 8 bases, with 8 bases left in between. Germline lookup yields CDR1 DFQATT and CDR2 SNEGSKA (reference sequence). CDR3 length equals 12 residues. Partial CDR3 DNA: TGCAGTGCTAGAGATACCAGGGATGAG. It specifies CSARDTRDE. The full CDR3 protein reads CSARDTRDEQFF.